This T cell receptor beta chain was recorded in a study of cytomegalovirus exposure and HLA in healthy donors. Use of 60 Vbeta and 13 Jbeta primers characterized the PCR. The method was immunoSEQ multiplex PCR; TCRdb's version includes in-frame clones alone and lacks a portion of them. Among under 250,000 clones listed, approximately 82% were seen once. On this clone itself: Its cognate antigen is unknown.

Study results and limitations: In a later analysis, several top co-occurrence clusters appeared linked to parvovirus B19, influenza, CMV and Epstein-Barr virus. Accurate prediction of most subjects' HLA-A and HLA-B alleles from TCR beta sequences was reported. Immune exposure was documented only through CMV serostatus. Later analysis associated a missense DCLRE1C variant with TCR beta V- and J-gene trimming.

Germline-derived CDR1 and CDR2 are MDHEN and SYDVKM. The germline V and J ends were trimmed by 3 bases and 0 bases, with 9 bases remaining between them. The CDR3 has 16 amino acids. The J gene is TRBJ2-6, the V gene TRBV28; D gene uncertain. Sequenced input: PBMCs. The TCR comes from a woman aged 60 to 75 in good health and CMV-seropositive. The CDR3 DNA reads TGTGCCAGCAGTTTTATAATGAGCTCTGGGGCCAACGTCCTGACTTTC. As protein: CASSFIMSSGANVLTF.